One sample yielded the 20 T cell receptor beta chains listed below, sequenced in a study of T cell clonality in common variable immunodeficiency. Study results and caveats: Reportedly, TCR beta sequences from common variable immunodeficiency showed fewer deletions and N-nucleotide insertions.

These TCRs' antigens remain unknown. Some clones are missing from TCRdb's copy, which holds only in-frame ones; the method was immunoSEQ multiplex PCR. Here the sample table reports about 15,000 clones. Sequenced material: peripheral blood mononuclear cells. The receptors stem from a human donor with common variable immunodeficiency.

CDR3 sequence: CASSRGLADTSLTDTQYF. The CDR3 bases that were read are TGTGCCAGCAGCCGCGGACTAGCGGACACGAGCCTCACAGATACG. The V gene is TRBV4-2, the J gene TRBJ2-3; 10 nucleotides match TRBD2. The CDR3 extends 3 residues past the end of the read, so its final part is completed from the germline J gene. The junction had 12 bases not matched to a gene; V was cut back by 4 bases and J by 2 bases. Germline values: CDR1 LGHNA, CDR2 YNFKEQ. The CDR3 sequence is 18 residues long.

As concerns this clone: The read terminates 3 residues ahead of where the CDR3 ends, so the germline J gene completes it. The chain couples TRBV10-1 to TRBJ1-2; D gene uncertain. The germline gives CDR1 WNHNN, CDR2 SYGVQD (reference sequence). This CDR3 has 9 residues. The V gene lost 11 bases and the J gene lost 5 bases, with 6 bases spanning the gap. The part of the CDR3 DNA that was read is TGCGCCTATCGTTATGGC. Translation gives CAYRYG. The full CDR3 is CAYRYGYTF.

The CDR3 bases that were read are TGTGCCAGCAGCCTTTACGGGACAGAGGCTAGCACAGATACG. Its protein product is CASSLYGTEASTDT. The complete CDR3 protein is CASSLYGTEASTDTQYF. The chain employs TRBV6-2 or TRBV6-3 and TRBJ2-3, with TRBD1 matching over 7 bases. The sequenced fragment ends 3 residues before the CDR3 boundary, so the rest is inferred from the germline J gene. CDR1 and CDR2 from the germline V gene are MNHEY and SVGEGT. This CDR3 spans 17 amino acids. After removal of 6 bases from V and 0 bases from J, the junction contained 12 bases not matched to a gene.

Of note for this clone: The read ends 3 residues before the CDR3 terminus; that terminus is restored from the germline J gene. The gene calls are TRBV2 and TRBJ2-7; D perhaps matches TRBD1 (5 bases). Germline V gives CDR1 SNHLY, CDR2 FYNNEI. V was trimmed by 2 bases and J by 3 bases, leaving 5 bases between them. This CDR3 spans 12 amino acids. The CDR3 loop is CASSETGYEQYF. CDR3 DNA, as far as it was read: TGTGCCAGCAGTGAAACAGGCTACGAG.

Worth noting for this clone: With the read ending 3 residues before the CDR3 end, the germline J gene is used to fill in that end. The chain joins TRBV6-1 to TRBJ2-5, with TRBD1 matching 7 bases. V lost 4 bases, J lost 6 bases, and 14 bases stayed unmatched. Germline V CDR1 and CDR2: MNHNS, SASEGT. The CDR3 covers 16 residues. The part of the CDR3 DNA that was read is TGTGCCAGCAGTGGACCCGACAGGGCTACCCAGAAGACC. Its protein product is CASSGPDRATQKT. The CDR3 in its entirety is CASSGPDRATQKTQYF.

To note about this clone: The observed sequence ends 3 residues before the CDR3 terminus, with the missing tail filled in from the germline J gene. The chain carries TRBV7-8 and TRBJ1-2, with D hard to call. CDR1 is SGHVS, CDR2 FQNEAQ, per germline. The CDR3 runs to 15 residues. The V end was cut by 5 bases, the J end by 3 bases, with 16 bases between. The sequenced CDR3 bases are TGTGCCAGCAGCCCCGAACTGACATCACACTATGGC. Encoded protein: CASSPELTSHYG. The full CDR3 protein is CASSPELTSHYGYTF.

This clone is called medium-sized based on its frequency. From the germline J gene comes the end of the CDR3, since the read stops 3 residues before it. The chain uses TRBV7-8 and TRBJ2-7; no reliable D call. CDR1 is SGHVS, CDR2 FQNEAQ, per germline. The CDR3 is made up of 11 amino acids. V was trimmed by 6 bases and J by 6 bases, leaving 9 bases between them. The CDR3 loop is CASSPNFEQYF. The DNA read from the CDR3 is TGTGCCAGCAGTCCCAACTTCGAG.

Regarding this clone: The read halts 3 residues ahead of the CDR3 end, with the missing end drawn from the germline J gene. This sequence joins TRBV3-1 (or the pseudogene TRBV3-2) and TRBJ1-2; tentative D call: TRBD1 (5 bases). In germline, CDR1 is LGHDT, CDR2 YNNKEL (reference sequence). CDR3 size: 13 residues. CDR3 DNA (partial): TGTGCCAGCAGCCATCTGGCAGGGAGCGGC. Protein: CASSHLAGSG. The whole CDR3 region reads CASSHLAGSGYTF.

On this clone itself: The read ends 3 residues early relative to the CDR3; the germline J gene fills the gap. This chain connects TRBV5-1 to TRBJ2-7; 11 nucleotides agree with TRBD2. Germline-derived CDR1 and CDR2 are SGHRS and YFSETQ. CDR3 length equals 15 residues. V shed 2 bases and J 6 bases; nucleotides not matched to a gene: 7. CDR3 sequence reads: CASSLATSGISEQYF. CDR3 DNA (partial): TGCGCCAGCAGCTTAGCGACTAGCGGGATAAGCGAG.

About this clone itself: The observed sequence ends 3 residues before the CDR3 terminus, with the missing tail filled in from the germline J gene. The J gene is TRBJ1-6, the V gene TRBV6-1; possibly TRBD1 for D (5 bases). With 2 bases removed from V and 6 bases from J, the gap between germline ends came to 11 bases. The CDR3 runs 15 residues. The V gene's germline CDR1 is MNHNS and CDR2 SASEGT. The CDR3 loop reads CASSELGGGNSPLHF. The sequenced part of the CDR3 DNA is TGTGCCAGCAGTGAACTTGGGGGGGGTAATTCACCC.

Comments on this clone: The read gets to within 3 residues of the CDR3 end, and the germline J gene fills in the rest. This sequence joins TRBV7-9 and TRBJ1-6, with D unresolved. V was clipped by 1 base and J by 6 bases, with 7 bases between them. CDR1 SEHNR and CDR2 FQNEAQ come from the germline V gene (reference sequence). The CDR3 consists of 14 residues. The CDR3 spells CASSLDSRNSPLHF. Incomplete CDR3 DNA: TGTGCCAGCAGCTTAGACAGTCGTAATTCACCC.

Regarding this clone: The read falls 3 residues short of the CDR3 end, and the missing part is taken from the germline J gene. The chain employs TRBV11-2 and TRBJ2-5; TRBD1 is a possible D gene (6 bases). Germline V gives CDR1 SGHAT, CDR2 FQNNGV. The CDR3 sequence is 13 residues long. Trimming cost V 5 bases and J 5 bases, with 12 bases left between them. CDR3: CASSRTGLETQYF. The part of the CDR3 DNA that was read is TGTGCCAGCAGCCGAACAGGGCTGGAGACC.

Remarks on this clone: The read ends 3 residues shy of where the CDR3 ends; the end is completed using the germline J gene. The chain recombines TRBV7-2 with TRBJ1-5; no reliable D call. This CDR3 has 14 amino acids. CDR1 SGHTA and CDR2 FQGNSA come from the germline V gene. Trimming shortened V by 0 bases and J by 7 bases, and 10 bases separated the two germline ends. The CDR3: CASSLAFSGQPQHF. Incomplete CDR3 DNA: TGTGCCAGCAGCTTAGCGTTTTCGGGGCAGCCC.

About this clone: Read coverage stops 3 residues before the CDR3 terminus; the germline J gene supplies the remainder. V gene TRBV7-2 combines with J gene TRBJ2-5; weak D call: TRBD1 (7 bases). The CDR3 is made up of 14 amino acids. Germline V gene sequence: CDR1 SGHTA, CDR2 FQGNSA. The V gene lost 7 bases and the J gene lost 4 bases, with 16 bases spanning the gap. Partial CDR3 DNA: TGTGCCAGCAAGCGCCCAGGGGGGTCAGAGACC. It yields the protein CASKRPGGSET. The entire CDR3 protein reads CASKRPGGSETQYF.

In regard to this clone: Sequencing ends 3 residues short of the CDR3 end; the germline J gene provides the rest. The chain links TRBV29-1 to TRBJ2-4; 7 bases agree with TRBD1. CDR1 SQVTM and CDR2 ANQGSEA come from the germline V gene. The CDR3 loop spans 16 amino acids. V dropped 7 bases and J dropped 0; count of bases not matched to a gene: 12. Here the CDR3 reads CSGAYGDRLAKNIQYF. The covered CDR3 bases are TGCAGCGGGGCCTACGGGGACAGATTAGCCAAAAACATT.

Concerning this clone: The read gets to within 3 residues of the CDR3 end, and the germline J gene fills in the rest. The chain links TRBV7-3 to TRBJ1-2, with TRBD1 identical over 12 bases. The CDR3 extends over 14 amino acids. Per the germline V gene, CDR1 is SGHTA and CDR2 is FQGTGA. CDR3 residues: CASSPRGTGGGYTF. The sequenced part of the CDR3 DNA is TGTGCCAGCAGCCCCCGGGGGACAGGGGGCGGC.

As to this clone: The read comes to an end 3 residues before the CDR3 does, leaving the germline J gene to fill in the end. V gene TRBV30 combines with J gene TRBJ2-3; 11 bases map to TRBD2. CDR1 and CDR2 (germline): GTSNPN, SVGIG (reference sequence). The CDR3 totals 14 residues. The ends lost 6 bases at V and 2 bases at J; junction bases unmatched: 4. CDR3 residues: CACIAGGSTDTQYF. The part of the CDR3 DNA that was read is TGTGCCTGCATAGCGGGAGGGTCCACAGATACG.

In regard to this clone: The CDR3 is cut off 3 residues early in the read; its end comes from the germline J gene. V and J are TRBV20-1 and TRBJ2-3, with 14 bases identical to TRBD2. This CDR3 contains 17 residues. CDR1 and CDR2 (germline): DFQATT, SNEGSKA (reference sequence). The ends lost 6 bases at V and 0 bases at J; junction bases unmatched: 8. CDR3 region: CSATRTSGGLSTDTQYF. The covered CDR3 bases are TGCAGTGCAACACGGACTAGCGGGGGGCTAAGCACAGATACG.

About this clone itself: The sequence runs out 3 residues before the end of the CDR3; the remainder is reconstructed from the germline J gene. J is TRBJ2-3 and V is TRBV2, with a tentative D call TRBD1 (5 bases). Looked up from germline, CDR1 is SNHLY and CDR2 is FYNNEI. Between the trimmed V and J ends, which lost 6 bases and 5 bases, there was a span of 9 bases. CDR3 length: 12 amino acids. The DNA read from the CDR3 is TGTGCCAGCAGCGTAACAGGAGATACG. Amino acid sequence: CASSVTGDT. The entire CDR3 reads CASSVTGDTQYF.

Incomplete CDR3 DNA: TGCAGTGCTAGTAGTCAGGGGGAGGTCGGCGAG. It is translated as CSASSQGEVGE. The whole CDR3 protein is CSASSQGEVGEQYF. The chain joins TRBV20-1 to TRBJ2-7; perhaps TRBD1 as D (7 bases). The read halts 3 residues ahead of the CDR3 end, with the missing end drawn from the germline J gene. CDR3 length equals 14 residues. The germline V gene encodes CDR1 DFQATT and CDR2 SNEGSKA (reference sequence). V gave up 3 bases and J gave up 6 bases, with 18 bases separating them.